This T cell receptor (beta chain) originates from a study of regulatory T cells in long-lasting Graves disease. Study-wide results and limits: Favoring TRBV28, TRBJ1-2 and TRBJ2-5 was a feature seen in persistent disease. Accuracy may have been reduced by the small sample size.

Germline loops: CDR1 MNHNS, CDR2 SASEGT. CDR3 length equals 15 residues. V lost 6 bases and J lost 0; bases outside the gene matches: 4. The table lists this clonotype with many counts. What it binds is not known. In building TCR beta libraries, iRepertoire HTBI primers were used together with Arm-PCR of CDR3 regions. TCRdb recomputed calls from the multiplex PCR reads with MiXCR, one row per CDR3 protein. The sample includes approximately 470,000 distinct CDR3 sequences, around 15% of them seen just once. The time point was: newly diagnosed GD, antithyroid drugs for less than 3 months. The TCR library used RNA extracted from PBMCs. These data are also associated with another study on T cells in Graves' hyperthyroidism and ophthalmopathy. That work contributes: Carried out on the TCR CDR3, a first-round RT-PCR used the HTBI primer set. It was a median approximately six months before onset that the model predicted ophthalmopathy.

Sample: peripheral blood mononuclear cells (PBMCs), taken at new diagnosis, from a patient treated with antithyroid drugs. V usage is TRBV6-1 and J usage is TRBJ2-5; 10 nucleotides match TRBD2. The sequence came from a man aged 40-50 years with Graves disease. Written as DNA, the CDR3 is TGTGCCAGCAGGGGTAGCGGGAGGAACCAAGAGACCCAGTACTTC. This sequence encodes CASRGSGRNQETQYF.